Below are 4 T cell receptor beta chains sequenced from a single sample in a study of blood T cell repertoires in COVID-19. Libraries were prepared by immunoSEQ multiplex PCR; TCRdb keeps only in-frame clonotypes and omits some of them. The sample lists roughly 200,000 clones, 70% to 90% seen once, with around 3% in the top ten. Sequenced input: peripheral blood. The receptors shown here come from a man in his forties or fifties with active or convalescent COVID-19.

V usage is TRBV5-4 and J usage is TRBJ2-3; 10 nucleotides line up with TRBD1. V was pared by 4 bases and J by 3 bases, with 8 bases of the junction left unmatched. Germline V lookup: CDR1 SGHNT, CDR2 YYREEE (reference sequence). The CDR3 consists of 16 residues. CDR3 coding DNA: TGTGCCAGCAGCCTCGACAGGGGGCGACATACAGATACGCAGTATTTT. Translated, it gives CASSLDRGRHTDTQYF.

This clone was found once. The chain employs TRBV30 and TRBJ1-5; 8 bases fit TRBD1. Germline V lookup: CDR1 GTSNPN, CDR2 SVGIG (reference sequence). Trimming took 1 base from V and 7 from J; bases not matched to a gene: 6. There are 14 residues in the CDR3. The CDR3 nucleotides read TGTGCCTGGAGTGGGACAGGGATTGACCAGCCCCAGCATTTT. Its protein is CAWSGTGIDQPQHF.

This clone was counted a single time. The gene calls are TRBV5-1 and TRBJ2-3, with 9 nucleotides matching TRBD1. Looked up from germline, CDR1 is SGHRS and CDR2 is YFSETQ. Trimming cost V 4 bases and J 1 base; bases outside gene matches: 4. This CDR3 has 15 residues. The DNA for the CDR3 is TGCGCCAGCAGCCTACAGGGGGCGGGCACAGATACGCAGTATTTT. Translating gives CASSLQGAGTDTQYF.

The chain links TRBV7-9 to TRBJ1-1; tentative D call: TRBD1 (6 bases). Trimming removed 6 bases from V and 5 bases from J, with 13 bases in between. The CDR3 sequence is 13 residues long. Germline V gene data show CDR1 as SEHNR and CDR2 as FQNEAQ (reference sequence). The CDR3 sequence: CASSARQETEAFF. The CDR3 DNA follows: TGTGCCAGCAGTGCGAGACAGGAGACTGAAGCTTTCTTT.